This record looks at one T cell receptor beta chain sequence and its context. Its antigen is currently unknown. Data came from immunoSEQ multiplex PCR; TCRdb stores just in-frame clones and leaves some out. The sample shows about 8,000 clones, roughly 80% of them seen only once. The sample is drawn from a study of graft-versus-host responses after intestinal transplantation. Study context: Following induction with anti-thymocyte globulin, all recipients were given tacrolimus and steroids for about 3 years.

The V segment lost 5 bases and the J segment 2 bases; nucleotides outside the gene matches: 2. CDR3 length: 15 residues. Looked up from germline, CDR1 is MNHEY and CDR2 is SVGAGI. The graft tissue was processed, and this released both intraepithelial and lamina propria lymphocytes. Study results and limitations: Early declines in HvG clones that occurred post-transplant were associated with peak circulating GvH clone levels.

This specimen was ileum tissue, taken approximately 230 days after intestinal transplant. This TCR came from a human patient who received an intestinal transplant, so some T cells may come from the graft donor. The V and J genes are TRBV6-5 and TRBJ2-6, with 8 nucleotides matching TRBD1. The CDR3 protein is CASSQQGAGANVLTF. The CDR3, as DNA: TGTGCCAGCAGTCAACAGGGGGCTGGGGCCAACGTCCTGACTTTC.